These 9 T cell receptor beta chains share one sample of origin, sequenced in a study of OX40 agonist ivuxolimab in advanced cancers. The table came from immunoSEQ multiplex PCR; TCRdb's copy has only in-frame clones and leaves some out. The sample consists of around 50,000 clones, about 88% of them appearing once. The sample in question was CD4+ or CD8+ T cells sorted from blood, obtained in a trial of the OX40 agonist ivuxolimab. Source of these receptors: an adult with an advanced solid tumor such as melanoma, head and neck, liver or kidney cancer.

The chain is built from TRBV5-4 and TRBJ2-3; D is possibly TRBD2 (6 bases). CDR1 SGHNT and CDR2 YYREEE come from the germline V gene (reference sequence). The CDR3 loop spans 14 amino acids. Trimming removed 4 bases from V and 0 bases from J, with 9 bases in between. The CDR3 sequence is CASSPGTSTDTQYF. The CDR3 DNA reads as TGTGCCAGCAGCCCCGGGACTAGCACAGATACGCAGTATTTT.

The J gene is TRBJ2-3, the V gene TRBV6-1, with D perhaps TRBD1 (6 bases). V lost 1 base, J lost 0 bases, and 11 bases lay in between. CDR3 length: 16 residues. Germline V gene data show CDR1 as MNHNS and CDR2 as SASEGT. The CDR3, as DNA: TGTGCCAGCAGTGAAGTTCTAGGGGGAAGCACAGATACGCAGTATTTT. Its translation: CASSEVLGGSTDTQYF.

This chain uses TRBV5-4 with TRBJ2-3; 10 positions agree with TRBD2. V lost 1 base and J lost 5; bases outside the gene matches: 7. Germline V gene lookup returns CDR1 SGHNT and CDR2 YYREEE (reference sequence). This CDR3 contains 16 residues. The DNA of the CDR3 is TGTGCCAGCAGCTTGTTTCTAGCGGGAGCGGGAGATACGCAGTATTTT. It codes for CASSLFLAGAGDTQYF.

The genes are TRBV6-6 and TRBJ1-2; TRBD1 might be the D (5 bases). The CDR3 contains 14 residues. In germline, CDR1 is MNHNY, CDR2 SVGAGI (reference sequence). The V end was cut by 1 base, the J end by 8 bases, with 14 bases between. CDR3 in amino acids: CASSYWGMAGGYTF. DNA for the CDR3: TGTGCCAGCAGTTACTGGGGGATGGCTGGCGGCTACACCTTC.

Here the CDR3 reads CSVRAGQETQYF. CDR3 DNA sequence: TGCAGCGTTAGGGCAGGACAAGAGACCCAGTACTTC. The chain is built from TRBV29-1 and TRBJ2-5; D unresolved. Germline assignment: CDR1 SQVTM and CDR2 ANQGSEA. This CDR3 has 12 residues. The V end was cut by 5 bases, the J end by 2 bases, with 9 bases between. Full variable domain (remainder filled in from reference TRBV29-1 and TRBJ2-5): SAVISQKPSRDICQRGTSLTIQCQVDSQVTMMFWYRQQPGQSLTLIATANQGSEATYESGFVIDKFPISRPNLTFSTLTVSNMSPEDSSIYLCSVRAGQETQYFGPGTRLLVL.

This clone was detected a few times. The genes are TRBV28 and TRBJ1-2; 9 nucleotides line up with TRBD1. The CDR3 runs to 12 residues. J was trimmed by 6 bases and V by 8 bases; bases with no gene match: 4. CDR1 is MDHEN and CDR2 is SYDVKM in the germline V gene. The CDR3 bases are TGTGCCAGCCAGGGACAGGGCCATGGCTACACCTTC. Amino acid sequence: CASQGQGHGYTF.

V gene TRBV28 combines with J gene TRBJ2-3; 15 bases agree with TRBD2. The CDR3 totals 16 residues. Germline assignment: CDR1 MDHEN and CDR2 SYDVKM. V lost 6 bases, J lost 6 bases, and 7 bases stayed unmatched. CDR3 nucleotides: TGTGCCAGCAGGTCGCGGACTAGCGGGAGGGGGGATACGCAGTATTTT. Translating it yields CASRSRTSGRGDTQYF.

This sequence joins TRBV2 and TRBJ2-1; tentative D call: TRBD2 (5 bases). Trimming took 7 bases from V and 1 from J, leaving 14 bases between them. Germline CDR1 reads SNHLY; CDR2 reads FYNNEI. The CDR3 sequence is 15 residues long. CDR3 in DNA: TGTGCCAGCAAAGAGACTACCCTATCCTACAATGAGCAGTTCTTC. It encodes CASKETTLSYNEQFF.

J is TRBJ1-3 and V is TRBV5-1; D possibly corresponds to TRBD1 (5 bases). V gave up 4 bases and J gave up 2 bases, with 16 bases separating them. The CDR3 sequence is 16 residues long. Germline values: CDR1 SGHRS, CDR2 YFSETQ. CDR3 in DNA: TGCGCCAGCAGCATACTACCTCAGGGAGCTGGAAACACCATATATTTT. As protein: CASSILPQGAGNTIYF.